This TCR beta chain derives from a study of breast tumors, draining lymph nodes, adjacent tissues. In its sample, this clonotype was seen many times. Samples came from axillary lymph nodes draining the breast cancer. The V gene's germline CDR1 is LNHDA and CDR2 SQIVND (reference sequence). V gave up 3 bases and J gave up 3 bases, with 6 bases separating them. The CDR3 extends over 13 amino acids. TCRdb re-derived calls from the multiplex PCR reads in MiXCR, one entry per CDR3 protein. The data contain 70,000 to 85,000 distinct CDR3 sequences, approximately 19% of them singletons. The V call is TRBV19, the J call TRBJ1-5, with D hard to call. This receptor was identified in a female donor with breast cancer. Some clones in this sample may be carry-over from other donors' samples. The sequencing input was axillary lymph node tissue. CDR3 sequence (DNA): TGTGCCAGTAGTATCAATAACAATCAGCCCCAGCATTTT. It yields the protein CASSINNNQPQHF. The full variable domain, with the rest looked up from reference TRBV19 and TRBJ1-5, is DGGITQSPKYLFRKEGQNVTLSCEQNLNHDAMYWYRQDPGQGLRLIYYSQIVNDFQKGDIAEGYSVSREKKESFPLTVTSAQKNPTAFYLCASSINNNQPQHFGDGTRLSIL.